Listed here are 29 T cell receptor beta chains from one sample, sequenced in a study of shared clonotypes between healthy human individuals. CD8 cells regarded as naive lacked CD45RO, were positively chosen for CCR7, and omitted terminally differentiated effector memory CD45RA+ cells. Produced via immunoSEQ multiplex PCR; TCRdb's table is partial and in-frame only. In the table there are about 550,000 clones, 95% of which are singletons. Specimen: naive CD8+ T cells sorted from blood. The receptors here all came from a young woman in good health.

The chain couples TRBV19 to TRBJ1-1; D gene uncertain. CDR3 length: 14 residues. The germline V and J ends were trimmed by 6 bases and 1 base, with 12 bases remaining between them. Per the germline V gene, CDR1 is LNHDA and CDR2 is SQIVND (reference sequence). CDR3 sequence (DNA): TGTGCCAGTAGGAATAATCGGGAGAACACTGAAGCTTTCTTT. Protein product: CASRNNRENTEAFF.

The chain uses TRBV6-1 and TRBJ1-2, with 9 bases aligning to TRBD1. Per the germline V gene, CDR1 is MNHNS and CDR2 is SASEGT. The trim removed 6 bases at V and 6 bases at J, leaving 8 bases unmatched. The CDR3 runs 14 residues. The CDR3 coding sequence is TGTGCCAGCAGCCCCGGGACAGGGCGAAATGGCTACACCTTC. Protein: CASSPGTGRNGYTF.

The chain carries TRBV5-8 and TRBJ2-2; TRBD1 agrees at 7 bases. CDR1 is SGHTS and CDR2 is YDEGEE in the germline V gene. This CDR3 contains 14 residues. Trimming at V came to 2 bases and at J to 5 bases, leaving 3 bases not matched to a gene. In DNA form, the CDR3 reads TGTGCCAGCAGCTTCGGGACAGTAACCGGGGAGCTGTTTTTT. Its translation: CASSFGTVTGELFF.

The chain combines TRBV9 with TRBJ2-2, with D maybe TRBD1 (7 bases). V lost 0 bases, J lost 7 bases, and 22 bases lay in between. Germline values: CDR1 SGDLS, CDR2 YYNGEE. CDR3 size: 18 residues. CDR3 nucleotide sequence: TGTGCCAGCAGCGTAGCCTCCACGGTTACAGGGGAGGACGGGGAGCTGTTTTTT. Translated: CASSVASTVTGEDGELFF. The whole variable domain, remainder taken from reference TRBV9 and TRBJ2-2, is DSGVTQTPKHLITATGQRVTLRCSPRSGDLSVYWYQQSLDQGLQFLIQYYNGEERAKGNILERFSAQQFPDLHSELNLSSLELGDSALYFCASSVASTVTGEDGELFFGEGSRLTVL.

CDR3: CASSVEGLGYNEQFF. CDR3 DNA sequence: TGTGCCAGCAGCGTAGAGGGGTTGGGTTACAATGAGCAGTTCTTC. The gene calls are TRBV9 and TRBJ2-1; perhaps TRBD1 as D (5 bases). V gave up 0 bases and J gave up 4 bases, with 11 bases separating them. CDR1 is SGDLS, CDR2 YYNGEE, per germline. This CDR3 is built from 15 residues.

The chain employs TRBV4-1 and TRBJ2-5, with D perhaps TRBD1 (6 bases). This CDR3 has 18 residues. Germline lookup yields CDR1 MGHRA and CDR2 YSYEKL. Between the trimmed V and J ends, which lost 0 bases and 0 bases, there was a span of 17 bases. The CDR3 nucleotides read TGCGCCAGCAGCCAAGAGTTCGTCAGGGGTGGGTACCAAGAGACCCAGTACTTC. Protein: CASSQEFVRGGYQETQYF.

The chain recombines TRBV19 with TRBJ2-1; 11 bases are a match to TRBD1. V lost 6 bases, J lost 10 bases, and 5 bases stayed unmatched. This CDR3 spans 13 amino acids. The germline gives CDR1 LNHDA, CDR2 SQIVND (reference sequence). The CDR3 region is CASSGTGGWEQFF. The CDR3 nucleotides are TGTGCCAGTAGCGGGACAGGGGGTTGGGAGCAGTTCTTC.

To note about this clone: Other DNA sequences in the same sample also yield this CDR3. The chain couples TRBV27 to TRBJ2-3; D uncertain. Germline CDR1 reads MNHEY; CDR2 reads SMNVEV (reference sequence). V was shortened by 2 bases and J by 1 base, with 4 bases between the two germline ends. CDR3 length: 13 residues. CDR3 bases: TGTGCCAGCAGTTTAACCCGCACAGATACGCAGTATTTT. Amino acid sequence: CASSLTRTDTQYF.

The rearrangement links TRBV7-5 to TRBJ2-2; TRBD1 is the table's D call, not checked against the DNA. TRBV7-5 is given as a pseudogene. The CDR3 extends over 14 amino acids. The CDR3 coding sequence is TGTGTCAGAAGTAATACAGCGAACACCGGGGAGCTGTTTTTT. Its translation: CVRSNTANTGELFF.

The CDR3 region has the DNA TGTGCCAGCAGCGTAGAGGGTCTAGCGGGCCCGAACACCGGGGAGCTGTTTTTT. It translates to CASSVEGLAGPNTGELFF. The chain has TRBV9 and TRBJ2-2; TRBD2 agrees at 8 bases. Losses at the gene ends were 0 bases for V and 0 bases for J; bases not matched to a gene: 7. The CDR3 length is 18 residues. Per the germline V gene, CDR1 is SGDLS and CDR2 is YYNGEE.

The chain has TRBV5-1 and TRBJ1-4, with TRBD1 matching 7 bases. The J segment lost 3 bases and the V segment lost 0 bases, leaving 2 bases of the junction unmatched. Germline assignment: CDR1 SGHRS and CDR2 YFSETQ. This CDR3 is 15 amino acids long. CDR3 in amino acids: CASSLDRGANEKLFF. The CDR3 bases are TGCGCCAGCAGCTTGGACAGGGGAGCTAATGAAAAACTGTTTTTT.

This clone appeared a single time. The chain combines TRBV19 with TRBJ2-7, with D possibly being TRBD2 (5 bases). CDR1 and CDR2 (germline): LNHDA, SQIVND (reference sequence). V was pared by 5 bases and J by 0 bases, with 8 bases between. This CDR3 spans 13 amino acids. The CDR3: CASSLGLSYEQYF. The CDR3 DNA is TGTGCCAGTAGTCTCGGACTCTCCTACGAGCAGTACTTC.

Notes on this clone: The same CDR3 can be traced to other DNA sequences in this sample. This rearrangement joins TRBV19 to TRBJ2-7, with D possibly TRBD1 on 6 matching bases. Per the germline V gene, CDR1 is LNHDA and CDR2 is SQIVND (reference sequence). With 2 bases removed from V and 3 bases from J, the gap between germline ends came to 11 bases. This CDR3 spans 14 amino acids. The CDR3 coding sequence is TGTGCCAGTAGTATACTTGGGACAAGCTACGAGCAGTACTTC. It specifies CASSILGTSYEQYF. Based on the CDR3 plus reference TRBV19 and TRBJ2-7, the full variable domain is DGGITQSPKYLFRKEGQNVTLSCEQNLNHDAMYWYRQDPGQGLRLIYYSQIVNDFQKGDIAEGYSVSREKKESFPLTVTSAQKNPTAFYLCASSILGTSYEQYFGPGTRLTVT.

V gene TRBV19 combines with J gene TRBJ2-3; the match to TRBD2 covers 9 bases. J lost 2 bases, V lost 4 bases, and 13 bases had no gene match. The CDR3 loop spans 18 amino acids. Germline CDR1 is LNHDA and CDR2 is SQIVND (reference sequence). CDR3 loop: CASSTIPRLAENTDTQYF. The CDR3 nucleotides are TGTGCCAGTAGTACAATACCCAGACTAGCGGAAAACACAGATACGCAGTATTTT.

This chain uses TRBV7-9 with TRBJ2-7; 13 nucleotides line up with TRBD2. J was trimmed by 5 bases and V by 5 bases; bases with no gene match: 9. Germline V CDR1 and CDR2: SEHNR, FQNEAQ (reference sequence). The CDR3 contains 16 residues. CDR3 DNA: TGTGCCAGCAGCCCCCCCGGACTAGCGGGAGACAACGAGCAGTACTTC. Its translation is CASSPPGLAGDNEQYF.

V and J are TRBV2 and TRBJ1-1; D is perhaps TRBD1 (5 bases). The V end was cut by 6 bases, the J end by 4 bases, with 9 bases between. There are 12 residues in the CDR3. Germline CDR1 SNHLY, CDR2 FYNNEI. This CDR3 reads CASRGDVTEAFF. The CDR3, as DNA: TGTGCCAGCAGGGGGGACGTCACTGAAGCTTTCTTT.

The V and J genes are TRBV27 and TRBJ1-1; no clear D. CDR3 length equals 13 residues. Germline-derived CDR1 and CDR2 are MNHEY and SMNVEV (reference sequence). V was pared by 3 bases and J by 11 bases, with 16 bases between. The CDR3, as DNA: TGTGCCAGCAGTTTCCGATCGGGTATGGATGCTTTCTTT. It is translated as CASSFRSGMDAFF.

This clone was seen many times. The rearrangement links TRBV4-1 to TRBJ2-1; weak D call: TRBD2 (6 bases). The germline CDR1 and CDR2 sequences are MGHRA and YSYEKL. The CDR3 has 16 amino acids. Trimming pared 0 bases from V and 0 bases from J, leaving 9 bases between. DNA for the CDR3: TGCGCCAGCAGCCAAGACGGGGGATTCTCCTACAATGAGCAGTTCTTC. Translating it yields CASSQDGGFSYNEQFF.

The chain couples TRBV27 to TRBJ2-7; D is ambiguous. V shed 3 bases and J shed 4 bases, with 10 bases lying between them. The CDR3 contains 13 residues. Per the germline V gene, CDR1 is MNHEY and CDR2 is SMNVEV (reference sequence). The DNA of the CDR3 is TGTGCCAGCAGTTTGAATATCGGGTACGAGCAGTACTTC. Its translation is CASSLNIGYEQYF.

The rearrangement links TRBV28 to TRBJ2-2, with a tentative D call TRBD1 (5 bases). Germline values: CDR1 MDHEN, CDR2 SYDVKM. Trimming took 4 bases from V and 3 from J, leaving 9 bases between them. The CDR3 loop spans 14 amino acids. This CDR3 is CASSSVGDTGELFF. CDR3 nucleotides: TGTGCCAGCAGTTCGGTAGGGGACACCGGGGAGCTGTTTTTT.

The chain recombines TRBV6-6 with TRBJ1-1; possibly TRBD1 for D (5 bases). In germline, CDR1 is MNHNY, CDR2 SVGAGI (reference sequence). Deletions cut 6 bases from V and 1 base from J, with 12 bases between. This CDR3 has 14 residues. CDR3 nucleotide sequence: TGTGCCAGCAGCCTAGGACAAACGAACACTGAAGCTTTCTTT. The encoded protein is CASSLGQTNTEAFF.

This chain joins TRBV18 and TRBJ2-3, with unresolved D. The CDR3 contains 13 residues. V lost 5 bases and J 1 base, leaving 7 bases between the germline ends. CDR1 is KGHSH, CDR2 LQKENI, per germline. The CDR3 DNA sequence: TGTGCCAGCTCAGGTGTGGGCACAGATACGCAGTATTTT. This encodes CASSGVGTDTQYF.

The chain carries TRBV2 and TRBJ2-1; a possible D gene is TRBD2 (5 bases). The CDR3 is 12 amino acids. Germline assignment: CDR1 SNHLY and CDR2 FYNNEI. Trimming removed 3 bases from V and 9 bases from J, with 9 bases in between. The CDR3 spells CASSDGETEQFF. As DNA, the CDR3 is TGTGCCAGCAGTGATGGGGAGACTGAGCAGTTCTTC.

This clone has a single count. This chain connects TRBV28 to TRBJ2-7, with a tentative D call TRBD1 (5 bases). CDR1 and CDR2 (germline): MDHEN, SYDVKM. The CDR3 is 14 amino acids. V shed 8 bases and J shed 2 bases, with 16 bases lying between them. CDR3 DNA: TGTGCCAGCGGCATCCGAGACAGTACCTACGAGCAGTACTTC. It encodes CASGIRDSTYEQYF.

The chain recombines TRBV4-1 with TRBJ2-1; D call uncertain. Germline assignment: CDR1 MGHRA and CDR2 YSYEKL. The V end lost 0 bases, the J end lost 11 bases, and 8 bases lay between the germline ends. The CDR3 covers 12 residues. The DNA for the CDR3 is TGCGCCAGCAGCCAAGATACACAAAAGCAGTTCTTC. Translating gives CASSQDTQKQFF.

The chain combines TRBV7-9 with TRBJ1-2, with D unresolved. CDR1 is SEHNR, CDR2 FQNEAQ, per germline (reference sequence). V was clipped by 3 bases and J by 4 bases, with 6 bases between them. This CDR3 has 12 residues. The CDR3 here is CASSFGPYGYTF. CDR3 DNA: TGTGCCAGCAGCTTTGGGCCCTATGGCTACACCTTC.

CDR3 nucleotide sequence: TGTGCCAGCAGCCAAATTCTACAGGGAGATGGCTACACCTTC. This sequence encodes CASSQILQGDGYTF. The rearrangement joins TRBV4-2 to TRBJ1-2, with D perhaps TRBD1 (6 bases). Trimming removed 2 bases at V and 6 bases at J, with 13 bases between. Germline CDR1 LGHNA, CDR2 YNFKEQ. The CDR3 runs to 14 residues.

V and J are TRBV6-5 and TRBJ1-6; D might be TRBD1 (6 bases). V lost 6 bases and J 8 bases, leaving 14 bases between the germline ends. CDR1 is MNHEY and CDR2 is SVGAGI in the germline V gene. The CDR3 extends over 14 amino acids. The CDR3 loop reads CASRLSGDYSPLHF. CDR3 nucleotide sequence: TGTGCCAGCAGACTCTCAGGGGATTATTCACCCCTCCACTTT.

This rearrangement joins TRBV5-4 to TRBJ1-2, with D perhaps TRBD1 (5 bases). Per germline, CDR1 SGHNT and CDR2 YYREEE (reference sequence). V lost 0 bases to trimming and J lost 6 bases, with 6 bases between them. This CDR3 comprises 12 residues. The CDR3 DNA follows: TGTGCCAGCAGCTTGGTGGGGGATGGCTACACCTTC. It yields the protein CASSLVGDGYTF.